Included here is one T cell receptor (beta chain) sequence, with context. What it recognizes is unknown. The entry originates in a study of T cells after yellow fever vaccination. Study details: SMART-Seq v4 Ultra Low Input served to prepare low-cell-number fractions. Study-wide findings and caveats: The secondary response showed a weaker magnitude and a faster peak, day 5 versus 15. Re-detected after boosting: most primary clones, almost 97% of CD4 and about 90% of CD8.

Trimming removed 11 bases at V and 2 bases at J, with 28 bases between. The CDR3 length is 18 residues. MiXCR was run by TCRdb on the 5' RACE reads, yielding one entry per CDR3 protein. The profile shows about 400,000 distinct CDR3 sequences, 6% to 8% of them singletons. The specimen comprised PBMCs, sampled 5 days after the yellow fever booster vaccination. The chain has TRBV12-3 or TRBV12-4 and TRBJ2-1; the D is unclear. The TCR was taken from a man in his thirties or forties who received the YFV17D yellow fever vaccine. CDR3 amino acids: CAFCFERWSPEPYNEQFF. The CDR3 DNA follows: TGTGCCTTCTGTTTCGAACGGTGGAGCCCGGAACCCTACAATGAGCAGTTCTTC.